This T cell receptor beta chain was captured in a study of T cells after yellow fever vaccination. The overall study: When fractions had low cell numbers, they were prepared with SMART-Seq v4 Ultra Low Input. Study results and caveats: Reappearance after the booster was observed for most primary-vaccination clones (about 96% CD4, over 75% CD8).

Via MiXCR, TCRdb re-called the 5' RACE reads, giving one row per CDR3 protein. Among approximately 510,000 distinct CDR3 sequences listed, about a fifth were seen once. The CDR3 is made up of 15 amino acids. Germline CDR1 SNHLY, CDR2 FYNNEI. The V gene end was trimmed by 4 bases and the J gene end by 2 bases; junction bases not matched to a gene: 2. Worth noting for this clonotype: Its specificity is not known.

Specimen: PBMCs, collected approximately 22 days after the first yellow fever vaccination. The chain combines TRBV2 with TRBJ2-6, with 7 bases identical to TRBD1. This clonotype originated in a man aged 18 to 30 who received the YFV17D yellow fever vaccine. CDR3 DNA sequence: TGTGCCAGCAGTGTCAGGGGGACTGGGGCCAACGTCCTGACTTTC. Residues: CASSVRGTGANVLTF.